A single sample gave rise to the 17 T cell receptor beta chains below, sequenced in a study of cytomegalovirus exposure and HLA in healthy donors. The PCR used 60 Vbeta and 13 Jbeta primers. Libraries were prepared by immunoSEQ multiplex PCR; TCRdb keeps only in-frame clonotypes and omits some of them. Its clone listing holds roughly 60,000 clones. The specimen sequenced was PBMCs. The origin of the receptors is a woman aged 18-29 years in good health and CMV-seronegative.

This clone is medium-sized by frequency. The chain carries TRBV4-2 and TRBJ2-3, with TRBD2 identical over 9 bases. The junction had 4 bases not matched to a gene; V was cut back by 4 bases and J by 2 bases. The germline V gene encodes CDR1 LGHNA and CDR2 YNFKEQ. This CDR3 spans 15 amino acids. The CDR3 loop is CASSPGLADTDTQYF. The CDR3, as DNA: TGTGCCAGCAGCCCGGGACTAGCAGACACAGATACGCAGTATTTT.

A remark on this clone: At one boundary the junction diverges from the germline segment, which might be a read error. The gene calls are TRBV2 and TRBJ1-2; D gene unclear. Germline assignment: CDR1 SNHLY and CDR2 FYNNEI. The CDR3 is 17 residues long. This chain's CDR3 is CASTEDRWSGANYGYTF. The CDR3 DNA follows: TGTGCCAGCACTGAAGATCGGTGGTCCGGAGCTAACTATGGCTACACCTTC.

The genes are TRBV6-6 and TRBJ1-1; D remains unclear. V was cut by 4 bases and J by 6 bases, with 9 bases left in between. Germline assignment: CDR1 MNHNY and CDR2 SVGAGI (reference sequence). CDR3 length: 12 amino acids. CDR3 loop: CASSSGVSEAFF. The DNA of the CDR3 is TGTGCCAGCAGTTCCGGGGTCTCTGAAGCTTTCTTT.

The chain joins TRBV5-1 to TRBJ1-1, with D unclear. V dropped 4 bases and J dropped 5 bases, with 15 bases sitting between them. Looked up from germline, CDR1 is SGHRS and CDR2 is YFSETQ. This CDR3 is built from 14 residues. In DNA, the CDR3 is TGCGCCAGCAGCCCCGGAGGAGGAGAGACTGAAGCTTTCTTT. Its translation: CASSPGGGETEAFF.

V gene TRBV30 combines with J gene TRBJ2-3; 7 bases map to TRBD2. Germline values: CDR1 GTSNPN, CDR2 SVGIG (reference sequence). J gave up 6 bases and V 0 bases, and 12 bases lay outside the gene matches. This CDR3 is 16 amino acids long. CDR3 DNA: TGTGCCTGGAGTGTAAATCTTCGGGGGGTGACGGATACGCAGTATTTT. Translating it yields CAWSVNLRGVTDTQYF. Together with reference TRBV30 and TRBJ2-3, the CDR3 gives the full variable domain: SQTIHQWPATLVQPVGSPLSLECTVEGTSNPNLYWYRQAAGRGLQLLFYSVGIGQISSEVPQNLSASRPQDRQFILSSKKLLLSDSGFYLCAWSVNLRGVTDTQYFGPGTRLTVL.

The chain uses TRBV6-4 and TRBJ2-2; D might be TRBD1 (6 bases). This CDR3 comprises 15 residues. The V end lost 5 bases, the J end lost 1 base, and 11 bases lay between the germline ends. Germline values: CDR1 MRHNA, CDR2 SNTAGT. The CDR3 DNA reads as TGTGCCAGCAGTCCAGGGGAAGGGAACACCGGGGAGCTGTTTTTT. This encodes CASSPGEGNTGELFF.

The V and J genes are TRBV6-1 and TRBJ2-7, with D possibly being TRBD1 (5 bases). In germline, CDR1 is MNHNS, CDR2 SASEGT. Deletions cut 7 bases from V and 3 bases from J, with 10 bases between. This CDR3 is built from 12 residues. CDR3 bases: TGTGCCAGCATGAGGCAGGGCTACGAGCAGTACTTC. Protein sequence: CASMRQGYEQYF.

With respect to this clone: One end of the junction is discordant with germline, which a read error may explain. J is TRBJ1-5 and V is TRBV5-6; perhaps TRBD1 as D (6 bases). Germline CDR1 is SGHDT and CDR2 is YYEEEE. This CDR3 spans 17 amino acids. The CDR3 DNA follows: TGTGCCAGCAGCTTGTACTTTCAGGGGCAGGACAATCAACCCCAGCATTTT. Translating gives CASSLYFQGQDNQPQHF.

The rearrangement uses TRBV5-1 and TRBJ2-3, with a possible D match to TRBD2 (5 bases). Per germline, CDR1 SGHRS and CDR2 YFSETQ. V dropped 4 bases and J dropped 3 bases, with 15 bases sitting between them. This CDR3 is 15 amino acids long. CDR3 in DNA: TGCGCCAGCAGCGGGCAGAAGGGAGTGACAGATACGCAGTATTTT. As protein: CASSGQKGVTDTQYF.

CDR3 coding DNA: TGTGCCAGCAGCGTAAAGAAATTCACGGGGGACTCCTACGAGCAGTACTTC. Residues: CASSVKKFTGDSYEQYF. The chain recombines TRBV9 with TRBJ2-7, with D possibly matching TRBD2 (6 bases). V was shortened by 1 base and J by 0 bases, with 17 bases between the two germline ends. Germline CDR1 and CDR2: SGDLS and YYNGEE. The CDR3 runs to 17 residues.

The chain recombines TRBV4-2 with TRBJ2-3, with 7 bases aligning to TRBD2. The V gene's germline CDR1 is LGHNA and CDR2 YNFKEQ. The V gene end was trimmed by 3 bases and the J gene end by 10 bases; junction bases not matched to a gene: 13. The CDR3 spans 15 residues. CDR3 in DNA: TGTGCCAGCAGCCAGGGGACTACCCGGGCCGCCTCGCAGTATTTT. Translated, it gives CASSQGTTRAASQYF.

The CDR3 here is CASSFARSYEQYF. The CDR3 coding sequence is TGTGCCAGCAGTTTCGCCAGGTCCTACGAGCAGTACTTC. The V call is TRBV5-4, the J call TRBJ2-7, with D uncertain. Germline V CDR1 and CDR2: SGHNT, YYREEE (reference sequence). The CDR3 has 13 amino acids. Trimming removed 5 bases from V and 1 base from J, with 10 bases in between.

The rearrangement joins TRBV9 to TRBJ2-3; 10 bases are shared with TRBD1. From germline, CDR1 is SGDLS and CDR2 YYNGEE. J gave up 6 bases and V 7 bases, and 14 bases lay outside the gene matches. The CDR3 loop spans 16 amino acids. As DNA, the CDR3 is TGTGCCAGCCGCGGGAAGACAGGGGGCGCGGAGGATACGCAGTATTTT. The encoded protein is CASRGKTGGAEDTQYF.

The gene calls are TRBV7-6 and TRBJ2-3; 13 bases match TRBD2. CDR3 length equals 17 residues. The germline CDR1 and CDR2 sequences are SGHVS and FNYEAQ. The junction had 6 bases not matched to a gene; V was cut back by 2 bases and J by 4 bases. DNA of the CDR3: TGTGCCAGCAGCTTAAACTTACTAGCGGGGGGGCCAGATACGCAGTATTTT. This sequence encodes CASSLNLLAGGPDTQYF.

The CDR3 region is CASSYLAGPRDEQYF. In DNA, the CDR3 is TGTGCCAGCAGCTACCTAGCGGGCCCCCGGGACGAGCAGTACTTC. The V gene is TRBV5-4, the J gene TRBJ2-7; 8 positions match TRBD2. From germline, CDR1 is SGHNT and CDR2 YYREEE (reference sequence). This CDR3 has 15 residues. V dropped 3 bases and J dropped 5; count of bases not matched to a gene: 10.

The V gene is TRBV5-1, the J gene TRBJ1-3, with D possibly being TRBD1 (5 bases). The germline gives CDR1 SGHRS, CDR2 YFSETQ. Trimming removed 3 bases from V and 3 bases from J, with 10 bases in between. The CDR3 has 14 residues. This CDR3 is CASSSERGGNTIYF. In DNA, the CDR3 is TGCGCCAGCAGCTCGGAAAGGGGTGGAAACACCATATATTTT.

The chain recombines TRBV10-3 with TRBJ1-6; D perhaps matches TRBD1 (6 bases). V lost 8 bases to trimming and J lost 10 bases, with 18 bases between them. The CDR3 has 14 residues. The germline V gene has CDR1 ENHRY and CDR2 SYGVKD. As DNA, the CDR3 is TGTGCCATCTCGGGGGGCGCTCGGGAATCACCCCTCCACTTT. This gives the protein CAISGGARESPLHF.